The sequence of this T cell receptor beta chain was determined in a study of Graves' ophthalmopathy and Graves' hyperthyroidism. RNA transcripts were the template, and TCR beta CDR3 regions were amplified from them. HTBI primers were employed in first-round RT-PCR, then a second-round multiplex PCR followed. TCRdb reanalysed the multiplex PCR reads using MiXCR and keeps one entry per CDR3 protein. The top ten hold approximately 12% of the sample, which has some 1.1 million distinct CDR3 sequences, roughly 35% seen once. V shed 3 bases and J 7 bases; nucleotides not matched to a gene: 7. This CDR3 region has 15 residues. Per the germline V gene, CDR1 is SGDLS and CDR2 is YYNGEE.

The receptor was derived from an adult man with Graves' hyperthyroidism. Sequenced input: peripheral blood or thyroid tissue (not recorded which). The chain has TRBV9 and TRBJ1-2; TRBD1 matches 12 bases. The CDR3 loop is CASSARDRGQGGYTF. The CDR3 bases are TGTGCCAGCAGCGCCCGGGACAGGGGGCAGGGTGGCTACACCTTC.